This passage covers 26 T cell receptor beta chains from one sample sequenced in a study of cytomegalovirus exposure and HLA in healthy donors. Primers for the PCR totalled 60 Vbeta and 13 Jbeta. The assay was immunoSEQ multiplex PCR, and TCRdb's table has in-frame clones only and misses some. The sample has almost 200,000 clones, 70% to 80% seen once. Input material: PBMCs. All receptors come from a male donor in good health and CMV-seropositive.

The J gene is TRBJ1-1, the V gene TRBV5-1; TRBD1 matches at 8 bases. Germline trimming cut 0 bases from V and 10 bases from J; bases unmatched to any gene: 8. The V gene's germline CDR1 is SGHRS and CDR2 YFSETQ. This CDR3 comprises 14 residues. The CDR3 protein is CASSLGVTGVRAFF. The CDR3 DNA sequence: TGCGCCAGCAGCTTGGGGGTGACAGGGGTTCGAGCTTTCTTT.

This chain uses TRBV10-3 with TRBJ1-2; the D gene is possibly TRBD1 (5 bases). There are 12 residues in the CDR3. In germline, CDR1 is ENHRY, CDR2 SYGVKD. The V and J ends lost 3 bases and 8 bases respectively, with 10 bases between them. CDR3 nucleotide sequence: TGTGCCATCAGTGAAGGGGCTTGGGGCTACACCTTC. Its protein is CAISEGAWGYTF.

This chain uses TRBV19 with TRBJ2-7; D is unresolved. Trimming pared 5 bases from V and 1 base from J, leaving 9 bases between. The CDR3 extends over 13 amino acids. Germline V lookup: CDR1 LNHDA, CDR2 SQIVND (reference sequence). The DNA of the CDR3 is TGTGCCAGTAGTCTCGCGGTATCCTACGAGCAGTACTTC. As protein: CASSLAVSYEQYF.

This chain links TRBV7-8 with TRBJ1-1; weak D call: TRBD1 (6 bases). The V gene's germline CDR1 is SGHVS and CDR2 FQNEAQ. CDR3 length: 15 amino acids. Trimming pared 1 base from V and 4 bases from J, leaving 13 bases between. The CDR3 DNA is TGTGCCAGCAGCTTAGTACAGGGTAAAGGCACTGAAGCTTTCTTT. As protein: CASSLVQGKGTEAFF.

The J gene is TRBJ2-4, the V gene TRBV5-1, with 8 bases fitting TRBD1. V lost 4 bases and J lost 7; bases outside the gene matches: 7. The CDR3 is 14 residues long. CDR1 SGHRS and CDR2 YFSETQ come from the germline V gene. The CDR3 DNA follows: TGCGCCAGCAGCGCGTCGGGACAGGTTAACATTCAGTACTTC. Its translation: CASSASGQVNIQYF.

This clone occurred once. The chain recombines TRBV6-5 with TRBJ2-3; D is perhaps TRBD2 (6 bases). The ends were cut back, 4 bases at V and 0 bases at J, with 11 bases in the middle. The CDR3 extends over 15 amino acids. Germline values: CDR1 MNHEY, CDR2 SVGAGI. CDR3: CASSFFSGSTDTQYF. DNA for the CDR3: TGTGCCAGCAGTTTTTTTAGCGGCAGCACAGATACGCAGTATTTT.

For the CDR3, the DNA is TGTGCCAGCAGCAAGGAACAGGGGTTCGAAGAGACCCAGTACTTC. Its translation: CASSKEQGFEETQYF. The chain employs TRBV5-6 and TRBJ2-5; TRBD1 agrees at 7 bases. This CDR3 comprises 15 residues. With V trimmed by 4 bases and J by 3 bases, 9 bases remained unmatched. Germline values: CDR1 SGHDT, CDR2 YYEEEE.

This rearrangement joins TRBV15 to TRBJ2-7, with a weak D call TRBD1 (6 bases). The CDR3 runs to 15 residues. Germline assignment: CDR1 LNHNV and CDR2 YYDKDF (reference sequence). Trimming took off 1 base at V and 3 bases at J, with 13 bases between the two ends. In DNA form, the CDR3 reads TGTGCCACCAGCAGAGCGTCAGGGGCGGACTACGAGCAGTACTTC. Its translation is CATSRASGADYEQYF.

The chain has TRBV10-2 and TRBJ2-7; 10 bases agree with TRBD2. Germline CDR1 WSHSY, CDR2 SAAADI. The CDR3 contains 16 residues. The junction had 11 bases not matched to a gene; V was cut back by 6 bases and J by 3 bases. CDR3 in amino acids: CASRVRAGGPRYEQYF. The CDR3 DNA sequence: TGCGCCAGCAGGGTAAGAGCGGGAGGGCCTCGCTACGAGCAGTACTTC.

In this sample, this clone turned up once. The gene calls are TRBV7-6 and TRBJ2-5; TRBD1 matches at 7 bases. The V gene's germline CDR1 is SGHVS and CDR2 FNYEAQ. This CDR3 spans 14 amino acids. After removal of 5 bases from V and 2 bases from J, the junction contained 5 bases not matched to a gene. The CDR3: CASSQPGQQETQYF. For the CDR3, the DNA is TGTGCCAGCAGCCAGCCGGGACAGCAAGAGACCCAGTACTTC.

The CDR3 is CASSYSLQETQYF. The CDR3 DNA follows: TGTGCCAGCAGTTATTCCCTCCAAGAGACCCAGTACTTC. The rearrangement uses TRBV6-5 and TRBJ2-5; D call uncertain. This CDR3 comprises 13 residues. Trimming took 3 bases from V and 1 from J, leaving 6 bases between them. Germline V gene data show CDR1 as MNHEY and CDR2 as SVGAGI.

The rearrangement uses TRBV5-4 and TRBJ1-2; D may be TRBD1 (6 bases). V lost 3 bases, J lost 1 base, and 13 bases lay in between. The germline V gene encodes CDR1 SGHNT and CDR2 YYREEE (reference sequence). The CDR3 runs 15 residues. The CDR3 DNA is TGTGCCAGCAGCTCCTCTGGGGGCATTAACTATGGCTACACCTTC. Its translation: CASSSSGGINYGYTF.

This sequence joins TRBV7-2 and TRBJ1-5, with D maybe TRBD1 (5 bases). The V end was cut by 3 bases, the J end by 1 base, with 7 bases between. There are 14 residues in the CDR3. Germline-derived CDR1 and CDR2 are SGHTA and FQGNSA. The CDR3 bases are TGTGCCAGCAGCTTTAGACAGAGCAATCAGCCCCAGCATTTT. Its protein is CASSFRQSNQPQHF.

J is TRBJ2-3 and V is TRBV4-1; unclear D gene. This CDR3 comprises 15 residues. Trimming removed 3 bases from V and 0 bases from J, with 10 bases in between. Germline loops: CDR1 MGHRA, CDR2 YSYEKL. CDR3 loop: CASSQSPGSTDTQYF. The DNA of the CDR3 is TGCGCCAGCAGCCAGTCACCAGGTAGCACAGATACGCAGTATTTT.

The chain couples TRBV2 to TRBJ2-3; D may be TRBD1 (6 bases). The ends were cut back, 5 bases at V and 0 bases at J, with 9 bases in the middle. Germline CDR1 reads SNHLY; CDR2 reads FYNNEI. The CDR3 loop spans 14 amino acids. The CDR3 sequence: CASSNGQSTDTQYF. The CDR3 nucleotides read TGTGCCAGCAGTAACGGACAGAGCACAGATACGCAGTATTTT.

As to this clone: The junction shows a germline mismatch at one end, possibly a read error. V and J are TRBV2 and TRBJ2-3, with 8 bases that match TRBD2. Germline assignment: CDR1 SNHLY and CDR2 FYNNEI. The CDR3 extends over 14 amino acids. CDR3 region: CASREGLAGDTQYF. In DNA form, the CDR3 reads TGTGCCAGCAGGGAAGGACTAGCAGGAGATACGCAGTATTTT.

A few counts support this clone. The gene calls are TRBV29-1 and TRBJ2-7, with 8 bases aligning to TRBD1. The V gene's germline CDR1 is SQVTM and CDR2 ANQGSEA. The V and J ends lost 3 bases and 4 bases, in that order; junction bases with no gene match: 8. The CDR3 is 14 amino acids. Written as DNA, the CDR3 is TGCAGCGTTGATACCGGACAGGGTTCTTACGAGCAGTACTTC. It yields the protein CSVDTGQGSYEQYF.

The V gene is TRBV7-7, the J gene TRBJ1-3; D gene uncertain. Trimming left V 5 bases short and J 4 bases short, with 12 bases between. Germline V gene data show CDR1 as SSHAT and CDR2 as FNYEAQ (reference sequence). This CDR3 has 14 residues. The CDR3 nucleotides are TGTGCCAGCAGCCCTACCACAGCCGGAAACACCATATATTTT. It encodes CASSPTTAGNTIYF.

The CDR3 loop is CASDPGAGRKQPQHF. In DNA form, the CDR3 reads TGTGCCAGCGATCCTGGGGCAGGGAGGAAACAGCCCCAGCATTTT. This chain joins TRBV21-1 and TRBJ1-5. TRBV21-1 is shown as a pseudogene. CDR3 length: 15 amino acids.

V is TRBV7-2 and J is TRBJ2-5; unclear D gene. The ends were cut back, 5 bases at V and 2 bases at J, with 12 bases in the middle. Germline loops: CDR1 SGHTA, CDR2 FQGNSA. This CDR3 has 14 residues. DNA of the CDR3: TGTGCCAGCAGCCCCGCGCGAGCTCAAGAGACCCAGTACTTC. As protein: CASSPARAQETQYF.

This chain connects TRBV5-1 to TRBJ1-1; 11 positions match TRBD1. This CDR3 has 16 amino acids. The V and J ends lost 4 bases and 3 bases, in that order; junction bases with no gene match: 8. The germline gives CDR1 SGHRS, CDR2 YFSETQ. As DNA, the CDR3 is TGCGCCAGCAGCCTAGGACAGGGGGCGCGGGACACTGAAGCTTTCTTT. As protein: CASSLGQGARDTEAFF.

The chain has TRBV6-1 and TRBJ1-5; D is undetermined. The germline gives CDR1 MNHNS, CDR2 SASEGT. The CDR3 is 13 residues long. Deletions cut 6 bases from V and 5 bases from J, with 11 bases between. The CDR3 reads CASSRRVDQPQHF. In DNA, the CDR3 is TGTGCCAGCAGCCGCCGGGTGGATCAGCCCCAGCATTTT.

The genes are TRBV7-8 and TRBJ2-3; 9 bases are shared with TRBD2. This CDR3 comprises 15 residues. The V gene end was trimmed by 2 bases and the J gene end by 2 bases; junction bases not matched to a gene: 2. Germline lookup yields CDR1 SGHVS and CDR2 FQNEAQ. In DNA form, the CDR3 reads TGTGCCAGCAGCTTAAGCGGGGGGAACACAGATACGCAGTATTTT. This sequence encodes CASSLSGGNTDTQYF. Full variable domain (missing parts from reference TRBV7-8 and TRBJ2-3): GAGVSQSPRYKVAKRGQDVALRCDPISGHVSLFWYQQALGQGPEFLTYFQNEAQLDKSGLPSDRFFAERPEGSVSTLKIQRTQQEDSAVYLCASSLSGGNTDTQYFGPGTRLTVL.

The chain is built from TRBV7-2 and TRBJ2-3; tentative D call: TRBD1 (5 bases). The length of the CDR3 is 13 residues. Between the trimmed V and J ends, which lost 2 bases and 4 bases, there was a span of 7 bases. Germline V gene lookup returns CDR1 SGHTA and CDR2 FQGNSA. The CDR3 sequence: CASSLQGSDTQYF. The CDR3 nucleotides are TGTGCCAGCAGCTTACAGGGATCAGATACGCAGTATTTT.

The V and J genes are TRBV27 and TRBJ2-5, with D maybe TRBD1 (6 bases). The V end was cut by 5 bases, the J end by 1 base, with 11 bases between. The germline CDR1 and CDR2 sequences are MNHEY and SMNVEV (reference sequence). The CDR3 loop spans 14 amino acids. The CDR3 DNA sequence: TGTGCCAGCAGTGTTGGGACACCCCAAGAGACCCAGTACTTC. Residues: CASSVGTPQETQYF.

This clone occurred once. The sample holds other DNA sequences that translate to the same CDR3. The chain couples TRBV6-5 to TRBJ2-7; TRBD1 might be the D (5 bases). The CDR3 runs 14 residues. Germline-derived CDR1 and CDR2 are MNHEY and SVGAGI. With 2 bases removed from V and 0 bases from J, the gap between germline ends came to 8 bases. The CDR3 region is CASSYVDSSYEQYF. For the CDR3, the DNA is TGTGCCAGCAGTTACGTAGACAGCTCCTACGAGCAGTACTTC.